These T cell receptor beta chains were read from a single sample in a study of early T cells in non-severe SARS-CoV-2 infection. Using its own MiXCR run on the 5' RACE reads, TCRdb lists one record per CDR3 protein. The sample yields about 90,000 distinct CDR3 sequences, roughly an eighth seen once. Sequenced input: whole blood. Source of these receptors: an adult who was a healthcare worker with PCR-confirmed SARS-CoV-2 infection or an uninfected control (not recorded which). The conserved cysteine and the conserved F or W are not part of the CDR3 here. A D gene is named only where the DNA matches it firmly.

v_call	j_call	d_call	cdr3_aa
TRBV6-1	TRBJ2-5	-	ASRWGSHETQY
TRBV11-2	TRBJ1-2	TRBD1	ASSSTGANYGYT
TRBV27	TRBJ2-3	-	ASQPRPRPDTQY
TRBV29-1	TRBJ2-7	TRBD1	SVGQSTYEQY
TRBV24-1	TRBJ2-7	-	ATSYMGEQH
TRBV7-6	TRBJ2-1	TRBD2	ASSFGLALKNEQF
TRBV6-5	TRBJ2-3	-	ATQARGGGTDTQY
TRBV28	TRBJ2-1	-	ASSLGPGGSDNEQF
TRBV28	TRBJ1-5	-	ASTPPGALNQPQH
TRBV20-1	TRBJ1-1	-	SARDLRREAF
TRBV20-1	TRBJ1-1	-	SAPGGGTEAF
TRBV9	TRBJ1-4	-	ASSVGQINEKLF
TRBV29-1	TRBJ2-2	TRBD2	SVVPSAGLNTGELF
TRBV27	TRBJ1-6	-	ASTWGSTAPLH
TRBV27	TRBJ2-7	-	ASRGGGVIHEQY
TRBV4-1	TRBJ2-7	TRBD2	ASSLQVAGGPGEQY
TRBV9	TRBJ1-1	-	ASSVGVGVANTEAF
TRBV5-1	TRBJ1-5	TRBD1	ARKIDRVNQPQH
TRBV11-3	TRBJ2-1	-	ASSSGAIDNEQF
TRBV28	TRBJ2-1	-	ASSLLFGAYNEQF
TRBV7-8	TRBJ2-3	-	ASSLGWGRDTITDTQY
TRBV6-5	TRBJ2-7	TRBD1	ASSLTGQALREQY
TRBV18	TRBJ2-1	TRBD1	ASSPLTKNNRGSGDEQF
TRBV5-1	TRBJ1-2	-	ASSLDLHGYT
TRBV29-1	TRBJ2-2	-	SVESTGELF
TRBV4-1	TRBJ2-5	-	ASSQASKGYQETQY
TRBV5-6	TRBJ1-3	-	ASSFGNTIY
TRBV11-2	TRBJ1-1	-	ASIGMDTEAF